This T cell receptor beta chain was captured by sequencing in a study of identical twins. The study, taken as a whole, reports: Modelling underestimated the level of out-of-frame TCR alpha sharing observed in monozygotic twins.

Among all donors, each was a healthy Caucasian. MiXCR, run by TCRdb on the 5' RACE reads, gives a single entry per CDR3 protein. Here the sample spans over 200,000 distinct CDR3 sequences, 5% to 7% being singletons. This clonotype has more than one count but fewer than ten. Antigen: not known. Germline V gene data show CDR1 as MNHEY and CDR2 as SVGEGT. The V end lost 3 bases, the J end lost 0 bases, and 15 bases lay between the germline ends. The CDR3 contains 16 residues. The data also belong to a second study, concerning T cells expressing NK-cell markers. That paper adds: Seven of the eight sequenced donors were classified as HCMV-seropositive, and one was classified as seronegative.

The chain employs TRBV6-2 or TRBV6-3 and TRBJ2-7; D might be TRBD2 (5 bases). This TCR was recovered from a woman under 30 in good health. Material: CD8+ T cells sorted from blood. The CDR3 loop is CASSYRLAQSSYEQYF. The CDR3 coding sequence is TGTGCCAGCAGTTATAGGCTAGCCCAGAGCTCCTACGAGCAGTACTTC.